Following are 14 T cell receptor beta chains from one sample sequenced in a study of response to subunit inactivated influenza vaccine. TCRdb re-derived calls from the RT-PCR reads in MiXCR, one entry per CDR3 protein. The sample includes about 480,000 distinct CDR3 sequences, around 25% of them seen just once. Here the sequenced sample was CD4+ T cells sorted from PBMCs, taken 5 days after vaccination. These receptors came from a man in his forties or fifties who received an inactivated influenza vaccine.

The V gene is TRBV3-1, the J gene TRBJ2-1; D is possibly TRBD1 (5 bases). Germline-derived CDR1 and CDR2 are LGHDT and YNNKEL (reference sequence). This CDR3 contains 14 residues. Trimming pared 6 bases from V and 6 bases from J, leaving 15 bases between. CDR3 sequence (DNA): TGTGCCAGCAGTAGGGGCAGACGGTTCAATGAGCAGTTCTTC. Its translation is CASSRGRRFNEQFF.

This clonotype was observed a handful of times. V and J are TRBV25-1 and TRBJ2-5, with D hard to call. V lost 5 bases to trimming and J lost 6 bases, with 10 bases between them. This CDR3 contains 12 residues. Germline CDR1 reads MGHDK; CDR2 reads SYGVNS. CDR3 nucleotides: TGTGCCAGCAGTAGCCCCCGGAAGACCCAGTACTTC. Protein product: CASSSPRKTQYF.

This clonotype has more than one count but fewer than ten. This chain joins TRBV5-1 and TRBJ2-7; perhaps D is TRBD1 or TRBD2 (5 bases each). This CDR3 comprises 13 residues. V was shortened by 6 bases and J by 3 bases, with 13 bases between the two germline ends. Germline values: CDR1 SGHRS, CDR2 YFSETQ. The CDR3 loop is CASNGDGSYEQYF. The CDR3 nucleotides read TGCGCCAGCAACGGGGACGGCAGCTACGAGCAGTACTTC.

This clonotype has only a few counts. The rearrangement links TRBV10-3 to TRBJ1-5; D gene unclear. The V and J ends lost 3 bases and 7 bases respectively, with 13 bases between them. The CDR3 sequence is 14 residues long. Germline CDR1 is ENHRY and CDR2 is SYGVKD. CDR3 sequence reads: CAISDPGGKQPQHF. In DNA form, the CDR3 reads TGTGCCATCAGTGACCCGGGAGGGAAACAGCCCCAGCATTTT.

This clonotype has more than one count but fewer than ten. The V gene is TRBV24-1, the J gene TRBJ2-1; D unresolved. This CDR3 spans 15 amino acids. The V and J ends lost 5 bases and 2 bases respectively, with 12 bases between them. The germline V gene has CDR1 KGHDR and CDR2 SFDVKD. Written as DNA, the CDR3 is TGTGCCACCAGTGGTAAGAAAGGCACCTACAATGAGCAGTTCTTC. This codes for CATSGKKGTYNEQFF.

To note about this clonotype: The junction and the germline gene differ at one end; a read error may be behind it. This chain connects TRBV28 to TRBJ2-3, with 8 bases aligning to TRBD1. This CDR3 has 14 residues. Germline V gene data show CDR1 as MDHEN and CDR2 as SYDVKM. Written as DNA, the CDR3 is TGTGCCAGCAGTTTTGGCAGGGGGCAAGATATGCAGTATTTT. Protein sequence: CASSFGRGQDMQYF.

V usage is TRBV20-1 and J usage is TRBJ2-1, with D perhaps given as TRBD1 or TRBD2 (6 bases each). The CDR3 is 12 amino acids. Germline V lookup: CDR1 DFQATT, CDR2 SNEGSKA (reference sequence). Trimming took off 6 bases at V and 4 bases at J, with 10 bases between the two ends. For the CDR3, the DNA is TGCAGTGCACAGGGACTTTACAATGAGCAGTTCTTC. It encodes CSAQGLYNEQFF.

J is TRBJ2-1 and V is TRBV19; the D gene is possibly TRBD1 (5 bases). V shed 3 bases and J shed 1 base, with 13 bases lying between them. The V gene's germline CDR1 is LNHDA and CDR2 SQIVND (reference sequence). The length of the CDR3 is 16 residues. DNA of the CDR3: TGTGCCAGTAGTATTACCTCTGACAGATCCTACAATGAGCAGTTCTTC. As protein: CASSITSDRSYNEQFF.

The chain carries TRBV4-2 and TRBJ2-7; TRBD2 matches 11 bases. V was clipped by 0 bases and J by 2 bases; unmatched bases: 0. The CDR3 is 15 residues long. The germline CDR1 and CDR2 sequences are LGHNA and YNFKEQ. CDR3 sequence reads: CASSQDSGGAYEQYF. The CDR3 nucleotides are TGTGCCAGCAGCCAAGATAGCGGGGGGGCCTACGAGCAGTACTTC.

This clonotype was observed a few times. As the CDR3 is not closed by the conserved phenylalanine or tryptophan, this likely results from a read error. The gene calls are TRBV6-5 and TRBJ2-3; no definite D call. The CDR3 extends over 12 amino acids. Germline V gene sequence: CDR1 MNHEY, CDR2 SVGAGI. Trimming stripped 2 bases from V and 6 bases from J, with 6 bases between. CDR3 DNA sequence: TGTGCCAGCAGTTACCGTGGGGATACGCAGTATTCT. Translation gives CASSYRGDTQYS.

This clonotype was counted between two and nine times. The rearrangement joins TRBV7-6 to TRBJ1-4; no reliable D call. From germline, CDR1 is SGHVS and CDR2 FNYEAQ. V was trimmed by 2 bases and J by 7 bases, leaving 8 bases between them. This CDR3 contains 13 residues. The CDR3 reads CASSLRPREKLFF. The DNA of the CDR3 is TGTGCCAGCAGCTTACGACCTCGTGAAAAACTGTTTTTT.

The chain couples TRBV7-9 to TRBJ2-3; D uncertain. The CDR3 spans 12 residues. In germline, CDR1 is SEHNR, CDR2 FQNEAQ (reference sequence). Trimming cost V 2 bases and J 11 bases, with 11 bases left between them. The DNA of the CDR3 is TGTGCCAGCAGCTTAATTGGCGGCATGCAGTATTTT. This codes for CASSLIGGMQYF.

This clonotype was seen a handful of times. The rearrangement uses TRBV19 and TRBJ1-2; D might be TRBD1 (5 bases). Germline V lookup: CDR1 LNHDA, CDR2 SQIVND (reference sequence). This CDR3 comprises 15 residues. V was clipped by 3 bases and J by 4 bases, with 15 bases between them. DNA of the CDR3: TGTGCCAGTAGTATGGGGCTACAGATCCTCTATGGCTACACCTTC. Residues: CASSMGLQILYGYTF.

This clonotype was seen a handful of times. The CDR3 sequence is CASRRTVVNEKLFF. CDR3 nucleotide sequence: TGTGCCAGCAGACGGACAGTAGTAAATGAAAAACTGTTTTTT. This rearrangement joins TRBV12-3 or TRBV12-4 to TRBJ1-4, with D maybe TRBD1 (6 bases). Trimming shortened V by 6 bases and J by 5 bases, and 13 bases separated the two germline ends. This CDR3 has 14 amino acids.